This T cell receptor beta chain was identified in a study of a mutant IDH1 vaccine in newly diagnosed glioma. Germline V gives CDR1 SGHDN, CDR2 FVKESK. Germline trimming cut 3 bases from V and 8 bases from J; bases unmatched to any gene: 12. The CDR3 totals 16 residues. Time point in this sample: week 35, safety follow-up. What each vaccine dose contained was 300 ug of mutant IDH1 20-mer peptide, accompanied by topical imiquimod. Each tumor in the donors was a new WHO grade 3 or 4 astrocytoma, IDH1-mutant and ATRX-lost. The repertoire was sequenced with immunoSEQ multiplex PCR; TCRdb's copy has only in-frame clones and lacks some. This sample has 60,000 to 65,000 clones, with around four fifths found just once. About this clone itself: What it binds is not known.

The source is a young man with glioma. The specimen was PBMCs, collected from a glioma patient whose treatment included an IDH1 peptide vaccine. The chain is built from TRBV14 and TRBJ2-2, with 7 bases fitting TRBD1. In DNA form, the CDR3 reads TGTGCCAGCAGCCACCAGGGACAGCTGGCTGGTGGGGAGCTGTTTTTT. Protein product: CASSHQGQLAGGELFF.